This T cell receptor beta chain was documented in a study of chemoradiotherapy in HPV16-positive cancers. On the study more broadly: A couple of HPV16-positive patients' cells yielded candidate HPV-specific clones and common motifs.

TCRdb keeps only in-frame clones here, not all; method: immunoSEQ multiplex PCR. Of some 12,000 clones listed, 75% to 80% are singletons. Germline CDR1 reads MGHDK; CDR2 reads SYGVNS. CDR3 length: 15 residues. The V end was cut by 6 bases, the J end by 8 bases, with 19 bases between. J is TRBJ1-4 and V is TRBV25-1; D is possibly TRBD1 (6 bases). This receptor was taken from a human donor with HPV-associated anogenital cancer. The sample here was taken from a patient who underwent chemoradiotherapy. As DNA, the CDR3 is TGTGCCAGCAGAGAAGCAGGGGTGTACGAAGAAAAACTGTTTTTT. Protein: CASREAGVYEEKLFF. The complete variable domain, with remaining parts taken from reference TRBV25-1 and TRBJ1-4, reads EADIYQTPRYLVIGTGKKITLECSQTMGHDKMYWYQQDPGMELHLIHYSYGVNSTEKGDLSSESTVSRIRTEHFPLTLESARPSHTSQYLCASREAGVYEEKLFFGSGTQLSVL.